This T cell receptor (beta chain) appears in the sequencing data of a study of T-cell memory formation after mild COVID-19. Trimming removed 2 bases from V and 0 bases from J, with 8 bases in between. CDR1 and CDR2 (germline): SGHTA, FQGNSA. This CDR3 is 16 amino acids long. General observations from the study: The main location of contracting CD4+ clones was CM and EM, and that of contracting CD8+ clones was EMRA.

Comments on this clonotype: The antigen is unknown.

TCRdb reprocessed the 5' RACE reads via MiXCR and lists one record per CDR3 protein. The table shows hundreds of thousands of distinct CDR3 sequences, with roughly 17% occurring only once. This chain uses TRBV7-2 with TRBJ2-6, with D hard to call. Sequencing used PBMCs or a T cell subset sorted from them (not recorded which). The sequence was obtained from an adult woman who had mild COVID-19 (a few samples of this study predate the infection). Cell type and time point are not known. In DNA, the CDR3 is TGTGCCAGCAGCTTATCTTGGAGCTCTGGGGCCAACGTCCTGACTTTC. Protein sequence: CASSLSWSSGANVLTF. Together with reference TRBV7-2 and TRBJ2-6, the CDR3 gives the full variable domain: GAGVSQSPSNKVTEKGKDVELRCDPISGHTALYWYRQSLGQGLEFLIYFQGNSAPDKSGLPSDRFSAERTGGSVSTLTIQRTQQEDSAVYLCASSLSWSSGANVLTFGAGSRLTVL.